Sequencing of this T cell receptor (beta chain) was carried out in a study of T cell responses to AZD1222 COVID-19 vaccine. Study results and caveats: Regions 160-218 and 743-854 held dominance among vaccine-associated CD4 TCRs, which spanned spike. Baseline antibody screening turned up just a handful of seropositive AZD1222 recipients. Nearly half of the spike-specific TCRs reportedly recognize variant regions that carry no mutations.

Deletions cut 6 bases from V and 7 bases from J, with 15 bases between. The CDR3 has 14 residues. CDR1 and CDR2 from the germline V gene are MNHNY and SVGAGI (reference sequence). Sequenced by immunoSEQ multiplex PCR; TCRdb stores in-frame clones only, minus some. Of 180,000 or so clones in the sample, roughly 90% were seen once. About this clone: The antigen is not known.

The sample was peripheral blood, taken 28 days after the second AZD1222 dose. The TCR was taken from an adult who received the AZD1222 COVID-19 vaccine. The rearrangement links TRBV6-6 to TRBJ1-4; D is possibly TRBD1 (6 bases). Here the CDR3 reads CASRGGRGGEKLFF. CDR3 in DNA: TGTGCCAGCAGAGGGGGGCGCGGAGGTGAAAAACTGTTTTTT.